The subject of this entry is one TCR beta chain. Antigen specificity is unknown. Only in-frame clones appear in the TCRdb table, and some are missing; sequencing was by immunoSEQ multiplex PCR. The data show approximately 19,000 clones, around 82% seen once. Regarding time point: baseline, week 1 (first vaccination visit). Regarding treatment: pre-vaccination baseline after standard-of-care therapy. In every donor, the tumor was a new WHO grade 3 or 4 IDH1-mutant, ATRX-lost astrocytoma. In germline, CDR1 is MNHNS, CDR2 SASEGT. The CDR3 spans 15 residues. With 7 bases removed from V and 3 bases from J, the gap between germline ends came to 16 bases. This entry is derived from a study of a mutant IDH1 vaccine in newly diagnosed glioma. Across the whole study: Patients arrived already treated with radiotherapy, temozolomide, or both, most having had both. Study-level results: Among patients, around 93% showed immune responses induced by the vaccine. Pseudoprogression apparently lacked any relation to changes in top peripheral T cell clonotypes.

This chain connects TRBV6-1 to TRBJ1-5; D might be TRBD1 (6 bases). Sequences were derived from PBMCs, sampled from a glioma patient treated with radiotherapy, temozolomide or both. This receptor was taken from a middle-aged man with glioma. The CDR3 is CASTTGISFNQPQHF. Here the CDR3 DNA reads TGTGCCAGCACTACAGGGATTTCTTTCAATCAGCCCCAGCATTTT.